What follows is one T cell receptor (beta chain) and its context. Its target is not known. Spiking each PCR with synthetic TCR analog templates was performed. Some clones are missing from TCRdb's copy, which holds only in-frame ones; the method was immunoSEQ multiplex PCR. The repertoire includes 46,000 or so clones, 87% of them detected once, and about 8% sits in the top ten. These data originate in a study of PD-L1 blockade in urothelial cancer. Study-wide context: Intravenous atezolizumab, 1,200 mg every 3 weeks, was begun by patients in the mid-2010s. Findings of the study overall: Blood clones associated with the tumor expanded more at 3 weeks in durable-benefit patients.

The germline CDR1 and CDR2 sequences are MNHNS and SASEGT. V shed 3 bases, J shed 8 bases, and the junction held 7 bases outside the gene matches. The CDR3 contains 16 residues. Sample numbers ranged from 1 to 8 per patient, encompassing pretreatment and on-treatment collections. This sequence was found in a man between 60 and 75 years old with urothelial cancer. V gene TRBV6-1 combines with J gene TRBJ1-4, with TRBD1 matching over 12 bases. Sequenced material: PBMCs, taken around atezolizumab (anti-PD-L1) treatment. CDR3 coding DNA: TGTGCCAGCAGTGAGCCGGGACAGGGGGCGGGGGAAAAACTGTTTTTT. Translating it yields CASSEPGQGAGEKLFF.